Described below is a single TCR beta chain sequence and its context. The target antigen is unknown. The data stem from a study of T-cell reconstitution after alpha-beta-depleted transplantation in children. The CDR3 loop spans 19 amino acids. The V end lost 0 bases, the J end lost 0 bases, and 19 bases lay between the germline ends. Germline V gene lookup returns CDR1 LGHNA and CDR2 YSLEER. Study-wide findings and caveats: Counts and diversity of T cells one year after transplant came mostly from newly produced T cells. TCRbeta diversity was high at day 60 in some patients (a result of surviving recipient T cells and thymic progenitors). Several hundred graft clones that had expanded were reportedly the source of alpha-beta T cells about two months after transplant.

Preparation of the TCRbeta library used unique molecular identifiers. In TCRdb, the PCR reads were re-called with MiXCR into one record per CDR3 protein. The repertoire holds around 450,000 distinct CDR3 sequences, with around 15% as singletons. The V and J genes are TRBV4-3 and TRBJ2-3; maybe TRBD1 (5 bases). This clonotype was obtained from a boy younger than two who had a stem cell transplant for Wiskott-Aldrich syndrome, so the T cells may come from the graft donor. This specimen was PBMCs, mostly from graft donor cells, taken 360 days after TCRalphabeta/CD19-depleted stem cell transplant. Written as DNA, the CDR3 is TGCGCCAGCAGCCAAGATAGATTCCAGGGTAGGCTCAGCACAGATACGCAGTATTTT. It specifies CASSQDRFQGRLSTDTQYF.